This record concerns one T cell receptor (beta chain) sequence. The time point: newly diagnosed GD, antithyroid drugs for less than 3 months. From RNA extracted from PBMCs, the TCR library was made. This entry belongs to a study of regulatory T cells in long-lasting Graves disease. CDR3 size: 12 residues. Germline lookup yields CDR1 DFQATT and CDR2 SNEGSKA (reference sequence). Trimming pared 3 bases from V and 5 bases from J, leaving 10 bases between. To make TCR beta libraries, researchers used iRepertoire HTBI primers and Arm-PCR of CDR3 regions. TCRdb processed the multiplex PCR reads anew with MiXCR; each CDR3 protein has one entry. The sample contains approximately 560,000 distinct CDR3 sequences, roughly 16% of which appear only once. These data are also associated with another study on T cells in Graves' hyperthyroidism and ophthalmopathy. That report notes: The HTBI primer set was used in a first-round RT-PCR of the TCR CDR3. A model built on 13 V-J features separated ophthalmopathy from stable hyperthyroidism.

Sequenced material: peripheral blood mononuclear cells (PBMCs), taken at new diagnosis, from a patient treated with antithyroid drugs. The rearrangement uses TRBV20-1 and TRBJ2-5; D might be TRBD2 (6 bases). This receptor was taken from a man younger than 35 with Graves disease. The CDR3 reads CSASGRSETQYF. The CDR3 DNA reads TGCAGTGCTAGCGGGAGAAGCGAGACCCAGTACTTC.